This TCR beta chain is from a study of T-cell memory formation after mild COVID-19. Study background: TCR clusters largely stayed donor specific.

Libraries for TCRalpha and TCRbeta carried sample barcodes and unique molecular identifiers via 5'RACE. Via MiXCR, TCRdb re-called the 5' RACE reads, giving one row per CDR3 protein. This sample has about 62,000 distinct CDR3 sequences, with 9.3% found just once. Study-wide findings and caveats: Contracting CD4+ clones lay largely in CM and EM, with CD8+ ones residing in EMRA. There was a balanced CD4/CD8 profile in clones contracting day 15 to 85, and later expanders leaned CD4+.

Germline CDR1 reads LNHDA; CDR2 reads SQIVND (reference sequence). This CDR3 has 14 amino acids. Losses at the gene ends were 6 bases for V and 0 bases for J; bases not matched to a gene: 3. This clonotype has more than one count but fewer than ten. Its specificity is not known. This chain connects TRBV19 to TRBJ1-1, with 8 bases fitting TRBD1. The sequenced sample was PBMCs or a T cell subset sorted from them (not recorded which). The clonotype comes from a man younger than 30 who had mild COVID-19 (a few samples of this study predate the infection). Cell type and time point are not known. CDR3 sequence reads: CASRGQVMNTEAFF. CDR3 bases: TGTGCCAGTAGGGGACAGGTCATGAACACTGAAGCTTTCTTT.